One and the same sample provided the 5 T cell receptor beta chains below, sequenced in a study of blood T cell repertoires in COVID-19. Only in-frame clones appear in the TCRdb table, and some are missing; sequencing was by immunoSEQ multiplex PCR. The data contain about 110,000 clones, about 85% of them singletons. The sequenced sample consisted of peripheral blood. Receptors originate from a man aged 35-49 years with acute or convalescent COVID-19.

About this clone itself: The germline gene is not matched at one end of the junction; a read error may be the cause. The genes are TRBV5-1 and TRBJ2-5; 7 bases are shared with TRBD1. This CDR3 is built from 14 residues. The germline V gene encodes CDR1 SGHRS and CDR2 YFSETQ. CDR3 region: CASSLARGQGTQYF. The CDR3 DNA follows: TGCGCCAGCAGCTTGGCAAGGGGGCAAGGGACCCAGTACTTC.

About this clone itself: At one boundary the junction diverges from the germline segment, which might be a read error. The gene calls are TRBV5-6 and TRBJ1-1; D is undetermined. The length of the CDR3 is 13 residues. Germline lookup yields CDR1 SGHDT and CDR2 YYEEEE. The CDR3 is CASSLRGYTEAFF. The CDR3 bases are TGTGCCAGCAGCTTGCGGGGATACACGGAAGCTTTCTTT.

This clone has just one count. J is TRBJ2-5 and V is TRBV19, with 13 nucleotides matching TRBD2. The CDR3 consists of 16 residues. Germline trimming cut 6 bases from V and 1 base from J; bases unmatched to any gene: 5. The germline CDR1 and CDR2 sequences are LNHDA and SQIVND (reference sequence). The CDR3 region is CASRRLAGGSQETQYF. The CDR3 bases are TGTGCCAGTAGGAGACTAGCGGGGGGCTCCCAAGAGACCCAGTACTTC.

The chain uses TRBV11-2 and TRBJ2-3; D is unresolved. Deletions cut 4 bases from V and 3 bases from J, with 17 bases between. The CDR3 sequence is 16 residues long. In germline, CDR1 is SGHAT, CDR2 FQNNGV. The CDR3 coding sequence is TGTGCCAGCAGCTCCCTATCACCTCAATTTACAGATACGCAGTATTTT. It is translated as CASSSLSPQFTDTQYF.

This clone was seen only a few times. The chain has TRBV7-8 and TRBJ1-3; D perhaps matches TRBD1 (5 bases). The CDR3 runs to 14 residues. V lost 5 bases and J lost 0, with 8 bases in between. CDR1 and CDR2 (germline): SGHVS, FQNEAQ. The CDR3 nucleotides read TGTGCCAGCAGCCGAGACAGCTCTGGAAACACCATATATTTT. It codes for CASSRDSSGNTIYF.